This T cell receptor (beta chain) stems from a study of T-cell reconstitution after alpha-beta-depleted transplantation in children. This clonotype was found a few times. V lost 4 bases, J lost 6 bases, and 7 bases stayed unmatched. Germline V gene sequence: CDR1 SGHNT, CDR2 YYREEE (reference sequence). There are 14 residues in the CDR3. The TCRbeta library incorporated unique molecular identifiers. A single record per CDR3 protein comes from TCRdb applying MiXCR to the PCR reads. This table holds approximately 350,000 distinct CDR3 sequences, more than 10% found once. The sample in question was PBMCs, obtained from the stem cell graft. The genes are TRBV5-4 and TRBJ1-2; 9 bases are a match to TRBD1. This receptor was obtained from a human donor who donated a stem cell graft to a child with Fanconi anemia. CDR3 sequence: CASSQQGAWNGYTF. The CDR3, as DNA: TGTGCCAGCAGCCAACAGGGGGCGTGGAATGGCTACACCTTC.